This T cell receptor (beta chain) came from a study of T cell responses to AZD1222 COVID-19 vaccine. This CDR3 contains 17 residues. Looked up from germline, CDR1 is SGDLS and CDR2 is YYNGEE. V was cut by 4 bases and J by 4 bases, with 21 bases left in between. Sequenced by immunoSEQ multiplex PCR; TCRdb stores in-frame clones only, minus some. Found here are around 160,000 clones, about 91% of them singletons; the top ten hold more than 1.4%. Here the sequenced sample was peripheral blood, taken on day 0 of AZD1222 vaccination. The sequence derives from an adult in good health. The chain has TRBV9 and TRBJ2-1, with D perhaps TRBD1 (7 bases). CDR3 sequence (DNA): TGTGCCAGCAGCCCAAGGGACAGTGGGACTCTATACAATGAGCAGTTCTTC. It codes for CASSPRDSGTLYNEQFF.